Shown below are 9 T cell receptor beta chains from a single sample sequenced in a study of technical replicates of blood from a handful of donors (dated by TCRdb to 2016 to 2017). The library was obtained by the immunoSEQ multiplex PCR assay. TCRdb stores this immuneACCESS table with in-frame sequences only. Part of the clones is absent; in the studies checked, under half of the shortfall reflects unresolved V genes, and no reason is known for the rest. The sample profile shows about 80,000 clones; over 75% of them were found once. The ten largest clonotypes hold 0.39% of the sample. Material for sequencing was T cells isolated from PBMCs. Receptor source: a human donor in good health.

The rearrangement joins TRBV5-1 to TRBJ2-7; D unclear. V was clipped by 0 bases and J by 4 bases, with 11 bases between them. CDR1 and CDR2 from the germline V gene are SGHRS and YFSETQ. The CDR3 sequence is 14 residues long. In DNA, the CDR3 is TGCGCCAGCAGCTTGGGGTCGTCGGGTTACGAGCAGTACTTC. It translates to CASSLGSSGYEQYF.

The chain employs TRBV7-5 and TRBJ2-7; TRBD2, the table's D call, lacks a check against the DNA. TRBV7-5 is annotated as a pseudogene. CDR3 length: 14 amino acids. For the CDR3, the DNA is TGTGTCAGAAGCTGGAAAGCGGGAGACTACGAGCAGTACTTC. Its translation is CVRSWKAGDYEQYF.

The V gene is TRBV30, the J gene TRBJ2-1, with D perhaps TRBD2 (6 bases). The V gene's germline CDR1 is GTSNPN and CDR2 SVGIG (reference sequence). This CDR3 has 15 residues. V was clipped by 0 bases and J by 4 bases, with 13 bases between them. This CDR3 is CAWSVSSVLYNEQFF. In DNA form, the CDR3 reads TGTGCCTGGAGTGTATCTAGCGTATTATACAATGAGCAGTTCTTC.

The chain links TRBV20-1 to TRBJ2-7; D remains ambiguous. V was shortened by 2 bases and J by 3 bases, with 5 bases between the two germline ends. This CDR3 has 11 amino acids. CDR1 and CDR2 from the germline V gene are DFQATT and SNEGSKA (reference sequence). The CDR3 region has the DNA TGCAGTGCTAGAATTAGCTACGAGCAGTACTTC. Residues: CSARISYEQYF.

This clone was recorded once. The rearrangement joins TRBV9 to TRBJ2-7, with D tentatively TRBD1 (6 bases). With 1 base removed from V and 5 bases from J, the gap between germline ends came to 10 bases. Per germline, CDR1 SGDLS and CDR2 YYNGEE. CDR3 size: 13 residues. CDR3 bases: TGTGCCAGCAGCGTAACCCCAGGGGACGAGCAGTACTTC. As protein: CASSVTPGDEQYF.

The rearrangement links TRBV27 to TRBJ2-1; tentative D call: TRBD2 (5 bases). The V and J ends lost 7 bases and 0 bases respectively, with 25 bases between them. Germline CDR1 and CDR2: MNHEY and SMNVEV (reference sequence). The CDR3 length is 19 residues. CDR3 coding DNA: TGTGCCAGCACGGAATCCTCTAGCCTCATTACTAGCTCCTACAATGAGCAGTTCTTC. It encodes CASTESSSLITSSYNEQFF.

The chain has TRBV7-2 and TRBJ1-2, with 7 positions matching TRBD1. This CDR3 has 15 residues. Looked up from germline, CDR1 is SGHTA and CDR2 is FQGNSA. V shed 4 bases, J shed 5 bases, and the junction held 10 bases outside the gene matches. The CDR3 DNA reads TGTGCCAGCAGCTCAAGAAACAGGGGCGTGTATGGCTACACCTTC. This encodes CASSSRNRGVYGYTF. The whole variable domain, filled in from reference TRBV7-2 and TRBJ1-2, reads GAGVSQSPSNKVTEKGKDVELRCDPISGHTALYWYRQSLGQGLEFLIYFQGNSAPDKSGLPSDRFSAERTGGSVSTLTIQRTQQEDSAVYLCASSSRNRGVYGYTFGSGTRLTVV.

The chain combines TRBV13 with TRBJ2-2; 11 positions match TRBD2. The CDR3 is 18 residues long. CDR1 and CDR2 from the germline V gene are PRHDT and FYEKMQ (reference sequence). J lost 3 bases, V lost 5 bases, and 11 bases had no gene match. CDR3 protein: CASSADRGLAEHTGELFF. As DNA, the CDR3 is TGTGCCAGCAGCGCGGACAGGGGACTAGCGGAGCACACCGGGGAGCTGTTTTTT.

The chain is built from TRBV6-1 and TRBJ1-1; D unresolved. The CDR3 loop spans 13 amino acids. V shed 1 base and J shed 5 bases, with 8 bases lying between them. Germline V gene lookup returns CDR1 MNHNS and CDR2 SASEGT. CDR3 coding DNA: TGTGCCAGCAGTGAAGGGCCGGGAACTGAAGCTTTCTTT. Its translation: CASSEGPGTEAFF.